A selection of T cell receptor beta chains follows, all from one sample in a study of T cell responses to AZD1222 COVID-19 vaccine. Some clones are missing from TCRdb's copy, which holds only in-frame ones; the method was immunoSEQ multiplex PCR. The sample includes about 180,000 clones, around 90% seen only once; the top ten take around 26%. The sequencing here drew on peripheral blood, taken 28 days after the second AZD1222 dose. Receptors were obtained from an adult who received the AZD1222 COVID-19 vaccine. The CDR3 runs from the conserved cysteine through the conserved F or W. Each record gives: D gene, clone size, V gene, CDR3 length, J gene, CDR3 protein, CDR3 DNA. The D gene is left open where the match is weak. Clone size is not always given. Where it is, it says once, few, many or a class for expanded clones.

d_gene: TRBD2
abundance: NA
v_gene: TRBV7-3
len: 15
j_gene: TRBJ2-5
CDR3aa: CASSPRTSGRETQYF
CDR3nt: TGTGCCAGCAGCCCAAGGACTAGCGGGAGGGAGACCCAGTACTTC

d_gene: NA
abundance: NA
v_gene: TRBV7-8
len: 18
j_gene: TRBJ2-6
CDR3aa: CASSLGLGQGSGANVLTF
CDR3nt: TGTGCCAGCAGCTTAGGGTTAGGGCAGGGCTCTGGGGCCAACGTCCTGACTTTC

d_gene: TRBD1
abundance: NA
v_gene: TRBV4-3
len: 15
j_gene: TRBJ2-3
CDR3aa: CASSPRTGLTDTQYF
CDR3nt: TGCGCCAGCAGCCCCCGGACAGGGCTCACAGATACGCAGTATTTT

d_gene: TRBD2
abundance: NA
v_gene: TRBV9
len: 17
j_gene: TRBJ2-3
CDR3aa: CASSVGGLAGVRDTQYF
CDR3nt: TGTGCCAGCAGCGTAGGAGGACTAGCGGGAGTTAGGGATACGCAGTATTTT

d_gene: NA
abundance: few
v_gene: TRBV6-2/TRBV6-3
len: 18
j_gene: TRBJ2-7
CDR3aa: CASSYSGPRAGGGYEQYF
CDR3nt: TGTGCCAGCAGTTACTCCGGCCCTAGGGCTGGCGGCGGTTACGAGCAGTACTTC

d_gene: TRBD1
abundance: NA
v_gene: TRBV2
len: 13
j_gene: TRBJ1-5
CDR3aa: CASGQGGNQPQHF
CDR3nt: TGTGCCAGCGGACAGGGAGGCAATCAGCCCCAGCATTTT

d_gene: NA
abundance: once
v_gene: TRBV11-2
len: 14
j_gene: TRBJ1-5
CDR3aa: CASTKRGPNQPQHF
CDR3nt: TGTGCCAGCACTAAAAGGGGACCCAATCAGCCCCAGCATTTT

d_gene: TRBD1
abundance: NA
v_gene: TRBV6-6
len: 15
j_gene: TRBJ2-1
CDR3aa: CASSAQGSSYNEQFF
CDR3nt: TGTGCCAGCAGTGCACAGGGGAGCTCCTACAATGAGCAGTTCTTC

d_gene: NA
abundance: few
v_gene: TRBV30
len: 13
j_gene: TRBJ2-5
CDR3aa: CACQGDSQETQYF
CDR3nt: TGTGCCTGCCAAGGGGACTCACAAGAGACCCAGTACTTC

d_gene: NA
abundance: NA
v_gene: TRBV10-3
len: 12
j_gene: TRBJ1-6
CDR3aa: CAISEGMSPLHF
CDR3nt: TGTGCCATCAGCGAGGGGATGTCACCCCTCCACTTT

d_gene: NA
abundance: NA
v_gene: TRBV19
len: 14
j_gene: TRBJ2-3
CDR3aa: CASSNGGIADTQYF
CDR3nt: TGTGCCAGTAGTAATGGGGGGATCGCAGATACGCAGTATTTT

d_gene: TRBD2
abundance: NA
v_gene: TRBV29-1
len: 16
j_gene: TRBJ2-1
CDR3aa: CSVEPPGREAFNEQFF
CDR3nt: TGCAGCGTTGAACCTCCCGGGCGGGAGGCCTTCAATGAGCAGTTCTTC

d_gene: NA
abundance: NA
v_gene: TRBV7-2
len: 13
j_gene: TRBJ1-5
CDR3aa: CASSLARGQPQHF
CDR3nt: TGTGCCAGCAGCTTAGCTAGGGGTCAACCCCAGCATTTT

d_gene: NA
abundance: NA
v_gene: TRBV6-5
len: 16
j_gene: TRBJ2-7
CDR3aa: CASSYSLGASSYEQYF
CDR3nt: TGTGCCAGCAGTTACTCCCTGGGGGCGAGCTCCTACGAGCAGTACTTC

d_gene: TRBD1
abundance: NA
v_gene: TRBV19
len: 16
j_gene: TRBJ1-1
CDR3aa: CASSVGQGTRRTEAFF
CDR3nt: TGTGCCAGTAGTGTTGGACAGGGGACGCGGAGGACTGAAGCTTTCTTT

d_gene: NA
abundance: NA
v_gene: TRBV7-9
len: 12
j_gene: TRBJ1-2
CDR3aa: CASSLTVYGYTF
CDR3nt: TGTGCCAGCAGCTTGACGGTCTATGGCTACACCTTC

d_gene: NA
abundance: once
v_gene: TRBV21-1
len: 20
j_gene: TRBJ2-2
CDR3aa: CASSKGPGLAGGPQAGELFF
CDR3nt: TGTGCCAGCAGCAAAGGACCGGGACTAGCGGGAGGGCCCCAGGCCGGGGAGCTGTTTTTT

d_gene: NA
abundance: NA
v_gene: TRBV6-1
len: 16
j_gene: TRBJ2-5
CDR3aa: CASSDGPRQGIETQYF
CDR3nt: TGTGCCAGCAGTGACGGGCCCCGACAAGGTATAGAGACCCAGTACTTC

d_gene: TRBD2
abundance: NA
v_gene: TRBV24-1
len: 18
j_gene: TRBJ2-1
CDR3aa: CATSDSASGRVSYNEQFF
CDR3nt: TGTGCCACCAGTGATTCCGCTAGCGGGAGGGTGTCCTACAATGAGCAGTTCTTC

d_gene: NA
abundance: NA
v_gene: TRBV6-5
len: 16
j_gene: TRBJ2-2
CDR3aa: CASSYTRGMSTGELFF
CDR3nt: TGTGCCAGCAGTTACACAAGAGGGATGAGCACCGGGGAGCTGTTTTTT

d_gene: TRBD1
abundance: NA
v_gene: TRBV10-3
len: 14
j_gene: TRBJ1-2
CDR3aa: CAIRIPTGAYGYTF
CDR3nt: TGTGCCATCAGGATCCCTACAGGGGCCTATGGCTACACCTTC

d_gene: TRBD1
abundance: once
v_gene: TRBV7-2
len: 14
j_gene: TRBJ2-5
CDR3aa: CASSLNRGQETQYF
CDR3nt: TGTGCCAGCAGCTTAAACAGGGGACAAGAGACCCAGTACTTC

d_gene: NA
abundance: NA
v_gene: TRBV9
len: 14
j_gene: TRBJ2-3
CDR3aa: CASTGRPDTDTQYF
CDR3nt: TGTGCCAGTACCGGCCGACCCGACACAGATACGCAGTATTTT

d_gene: TRBD2
abundance: NA
v_gene: TRBV11-1
len: 16
j_gene: TRBJ2-1
CDR3aa: CASSLSLTSGSNEQFF
CDR3nt: TGTGCCAGCAGCTTATCTTTGACTAGCGGGAGCAATGAGCAGTTCTTC

d_gene: TRBD1
abundance: NA
v_gene: TRBV28
len: 16
j_gene: TRBJ2-1
CDR3aa: CASSSPQGAGYNEQFF
CDR3nt: TGTGCCAGCAGCTCCCCCCAGGGGGCCGGTTACAATGAGCAGTTCTTC

d_gene: TRBD2
abundance: NA
v_gene: TRBV9
len: 18
j_gene: TRBJ2-5
CDR3aa: CASSVGGLAGGRRETQYF
CDR3nt: TGTGCCAGCAGCGTAGGAGGGTTAGCGGGAGGTCGAAGGGAGACCCAGTACTTC

d_gene: TRBD2
abundance: NA
v_gene: TRBV7-9
len: 16
j_gene: TRBJ2-1
CDR3aa: CASSPRGTSGRNEQFF
CDR3nt: TGTGCCAGCAGCCCGCGCGGGACTAGCGGGAGGAATGAGCAGTTCTTC